Listed below are T cell receptor beta chains from one sample, sequenced in a study of Ad26.COV2.S vaccination and SARS-CoV-2 variants. Assay used: immunoSEQ multiplex PCR; TCRdb lists only in-frame clones, some missing. The sample comprises roughly 390,000 clones, approximately 90% of which are singletons, and roughly 3.2% rests with the top ten. The sample consisted of peripheral blood, taken in a trial of Ad26.COV2.S vaccine versus placebo. Every receptor here comes from a person between 18 and 65 years old who received the Ad26.COV2.S COVID-19 vaccine or a placebo. The CDR3 runs from the conserved cysteine through the conserved F or W. A D gene is named only where the DNA matches it firmly. Clone size is stated in some rows and not others, as once, few, many or a class when expanded.

V	J	D	size	DNA	CDR3
TRBV9	TRBJ1-3	TRBD1	NA	TGTGCCAGCAGCCCAACGACAGGGGAACGGGCTGGAAACACCATATATTTT	CASSPTTGERAGNTIYF
TRBV12-1	TRBJ1-5	NA	NA	TGTGCCAGCAGAGACGGACAGGGCAATCAGCCCCAGCATTTT	CASRDGQGNQPQHF
TRBV19	TRBJ2-3	NA	NA	TGTGCCAGTAGTGGCAGGGCGGGGGCCCCGGATACGCAGTATTTT	CASSGRAGAPDTQYF
TRBV15	TRBJ1-5	TRBD1	NA	TGTGCCACCAGCAGAGGGCCCGGGACAGGGCATCAGCCCCAGCATTTT	CATSRGPGTGHQPQHF
TRBV7-9	TRBJ2-1	TRBD1	NA	TGTGCCAGCAGCTTAGGACAGGGGGTAAACAATGAGCAGTTCTTC	CASSLGQGVNNEQFF
TRBV7-2	TRBJ1-5	NA	NA	TGTGCCAGCAGCTTAGACCCCGAAGGGGATCAGCCCCAGCATTTT	CASSLDPEGDQPQHF
TRBV13	TRBJ2-1	TRBD2	NA	TGTGCCAGCAGCTTAGTTTGGGTAGCGGGGGTTTTCTCCTACAATGAGCAGTTCTTC	CASSLVWVAGVFSYNEQFF
TRBV10-1	TRBJ2-7	NA	NA	TGCGCCAGCAGTGACAGCTACGAGCAGTACTTC	CASSDSYEQYF
TRBV4-1	TRBJ1-2	NA	NA	TGCGCCAGCAGCCATCTACAGGGTGAAAATGGCTACACCTTC	CASSHLQGENGYTF
TRBV19	TRBJ1-1	NA	NA	TGTGCCAGTAGACCCCCCGGAGCGAGAGGTGAAGCTTTCTTT	CASRPPGARGEAFF
TRBV7-2	TRBJ2-1	NA	once	TGTGCCAGCAGCTTTGAGGAACAGTCCTACAATGAGCAGTTCTTC	CASSFEEQSYNEQFF
TRBV7-9	TRBJ2-1	TRBD1	NA	TGTGCCAGCAGCTCCGACAGGGGTCTGAGAAATGAGCAGTTCTTC	CASSSDRGLRNEQFF
TRBV5-4	TRBJ2-2	TRBD2	NA	TGTGCCAGCAGCTTGGTTAGCGGGGGACGCCGCACCGGGGAGCTGTTTTTT	CASSLVSGGRRTGELFF
TRBV30	TRBJ2-7	TRBD1	NA	TGTGCCTGGGGGGACAGCTCCTACGAGCAGTACTTC	CAWGDSSYEQYF
TRBV7-9	TRBJ1-3	NA	NA	TGTGCCAGCAGCTTAGTTAAAGCGGGATACTCTGGAAACACCATATATTTT	CASSLVKAGYSGNTIYF
TRBV14	TRBJ1-6	NA	NA	TGTGCCAGCAGCCAAGCCTTCCCTCGACAACCCCTCCACTTT	CASSQAFPRQPLHF
TRBV11-2	TRBJ2-7	TRBD1	NA	TGTGCCAGCAGCAGGGCGGGACAGGGTGTTGACGAGCAGTACTTC	CASSRAGQGVDEQYF
TRBV3-1/TRBV3-2	TRBJ2-5	TRBD2	NA	TGTGCCAGCAGCCAACCCTACGGACTAGCTGGGAAGACGGCCCAGTACTTC	CASSQPYGLAGKTAQYF
TRBV5-1	TRBJ2-3	NA	NA	TGCGCCAGCCGAAACCGGGACATGGGAGATACGCAGTATTTT	CASRNRDMGDTQYF
TRBV5-4	TRBJ2-1	NA	NA	TGTGCCAGCAGCTTGGAGGGGGGGCGCTATGAGCAGTTCTTC	CASSLEGGRYEQFF
TRBV27	TRBJ1-6	NA	NA	TGTGCCAGCAGTCTAAGGGTTTCTAATTCACCCCTCCACTTT	CASSLRVSNSPLHF
TRBV15	TRBJ2-2	NA	NA	TGTGCCACCAGCAAGTGGGGACTGAAGAACACCGGGGAGCTGTTTTTT	CATSKWGLKNTGELFF
TRBV3-1/TRBV3-2	TRBJ2-3	NA	NA	TGTGCCAGCAGCCACGAATCCACAGATACGCAGTATTTT	CASSHESTDTQYF
TRBV4-1	TRBJ2-7	NA	once	TGCGCCAGCAGCCAACCGGGTGGCGAGCAGTACTTC	CASSQPGGEQYF
TRBV6-5	TRBJ1-1	TRBD1	NA	TGTGCCAGCAGCCTTGACAGGGGTGACACTGAAGCTTTCTTT	CASSLDRGDTEAFF
TRBV2	TRBJ1-2	NA	NA	TGTGCCAGCAGTGAAGGTCAGGGCTTTGGCTACACCTTC	CASSEGQGFGYTF
TRBV2	TRBJ1-2	NA	NA	TGTGCCAGCAGAACCCTCCAGATATCCTATGGCTACACCTTC	CASRTLQISYGYTF
TRBV5-1	TRBJ1-1	NA	NA	TGCGCCAGCAGTTTCGGACAGTCTGGGGTGAACACTGAAGCTTTCTTT	CASSFGQSGVNTEAFF
TRBV18	TRBJ2-7	NA	NA	TGTGCCAGCTCAACCCCAACAGGGTCCCCCTACGAGCAGTACTTC	CASSTPTGSPYEQYF
TRBV7-9	TRBJ1-5	TRBD1	few	TGTGCCAGCAGCTTAAACAGGGGGCAGGGTTATAGCAATCAGCCCCAGCATTTT	CASSLNRGQGYSNQPQHF
TRBV6-6	TRBJ2-1	NA	NA	TGTGCCAGCAGTTACTCCCGAGACAACGAGCAGTTCTTC	CASSYSRDNEQFF
TRBV27	TRBJ1-2	TRBD1	NA	TGTGCCAGCAGTTTAAACGGTCAGGGGGGCTTTGGCTACACCTTC	CASSLNGQGGFGYTF
TRBV2	TRBJ2-7	NA	NA	TGTGCCAATGCCGGGACACCCTCCTACGAGCAGTACTTC	CANAGTPSYEQYF
TRBV4-1	TRBJ2-5	TRBD1	NA	TGCGCCAGCAGCCAAGATCCCAGGGGGCTAGAGACCCAGTACTTC	CASSQDPRGLETQYF
TRBV5-1	TRBJ2-2	NA	NA	TGCGCCAGCACCCCCCGGGACCCCCTGACCGGGGAGCTGTTTTTT	CASTPRDPLTGELFF
TRBV4-1	TRBJ1-1	TRBD1	NA	TGCGCCAGCAGCTTCGGACAGGGCACTGAAGCTTTCTTT	CASSFGQGTEAFF
TRBV6-5	TRBJ1-2	TRBD1	NA	TGTGCCAGCACCGGACAGGGCTATGGCTACACCTTC	CASTGQGYGYTF
TRBV5-8	TRBJ1-6	NA	NA	TGTGCCAGCAGCTTTCCGACCGGGACATCGGGGTATTCCCTCCACTTT	CASSFPTGTSGYSLHF
TRBV5-8	TRBJ2-1	NA	once	TGTGCCAGCAGCCTGGGGACGGTCCAAAGGGCCAATGAGCAGTTCTTC	CASSLGTVQRANEQFF
TRBV19	TRBJ1-2	NA	NA	TGTGCCAGTAGTATAAGTTACAGGGAGCGATATGGCTACACCTTC	CASSISYRERYGYTF
TRBV19	TRBJ1-3	NA	NA	TGTGCCAGTAGTAGAGAAAACACCATATATTTT	CASSRENTIYF
TRBV7-2	TRBJ1-2	NA	NA	TGTGCCAGCCGGTTGGCGGGCAGTTATGGCTACACCTTC	CASRLAGSYGYTF
TRBV3-1/TRBV3-2	TRBJ2-1	NA	NA	TGTGCCAGCAGCCAAATTCCGCTTTACAATGAGCAGTTCTTC	CASSQIPLYNEQFF
TRBV19	TRBJ1-1	TRBD1	NA	TGTGCCAGTAGTATGGGACAGGGGGGGACTGAAGCTTTCTTT	CASSMGQGGTEAFF